These T cell receptor beta chains were read from a single sample in a study of a mutant IDH1 vaccine in newly diagnosed glioma. Generated by immunoSEQ multiplex PCR, the TCRdb table keeps only in-frame clones and is missing some. The data hold tens of thousands of clones, with under 85% observed a single time. Their antigen targets remain unknown. The sequencing used PBMCs, collected from a glioma patient whose treatment included an IDH1 peptide vaccine. The receptors were gathered from a man in his forties with glioma. Some clones in this sample may be carry-over from other donors' samples. Both conserved end residues are part of each CDR3. Fields, in order: J gene, clone size, V gene, D gene, CDR3 DNA, CDR3 protein. D genes are given only for firm matches. Clone sizes are given selectively: once, few, many, or a class where the clone is expanded.

TRBJ1-1,NA,TRBV6-1,TRBD1,TGTGCCAGCAGTGCAGGCAAGGGGGCGCGGGAAGCTTTCTTT,CASSAGKGAREAFF
TRBJ2-7,NA,TRBV27,TRBD2,TGTGCCAGCAGCTTAAAAGCGGGGCGGGCCTACGAGCAGTACTTC,CASSLKAGRAYEQYF
TRBJ1-2,few,TRBV19,TRBD1,TGTGCCAGTACCATGGACAGGGGATATGGCTACACCTTC,CASTMDRGYGYTF
TRBJ1-1,NA,TRBV6-6,NA,TGTGCCAGCAGTTACTCGACTGGTGGCACTGAAGCTTTCTTT,CASSYSTGGTEAFF
TRBJ2-7,NA,TRBV9,NA,TGTGCCAGCAGCGTAGTCGCAGGGCCTAACTACGAGCAGTACTTC,CASSVVAGPNYEQYF
TRBJ2-5,few,TRBV29-1,TRBD1,TGCAGCGTTGCGGGACAGGCCGAGACCCAGTACTTC,CSVAGQAETQYF
TRBJ1-6,NA,TRBV5-1,TRBD1,TGCGCCAGCAGTTCCACAGGGGAGGGTTCACCCCTCCACTTT,CASSSTGEGSPLHF
TRBJ1-2,NA,TRBV5-4,NA,TGTGCCAGCAGCTTGGACAGCTATGGCTACACCTTC,CASSLDSYGYTF
TRBJ2-1,once,TRBV10-1,NA,TGCGCCAGCAGTGGGGGGACTTCGTACAATGAGCAGTTCTTC,CASSGGTSYNEQFF
TRBJ2-1,NA,TRBV5-6,TRBD1,TGTGCCAGCTGGGAACGGGACAGGGGAAGTGAGCAGTTCTTC,CASWERDRGSEQFF
TRBJ2-5,NA,TRBV5-6,NA,TGTGCCAGCAGCTTGGGGGCAACCCAGTACTTC,CASSLGATQYF
TRBJ1-2,NA,TRBV6-6,TRBD1,TGTGCCAGCAGTCGATCGACAGGGTCCAACTATGGCTACACCTTC,CASSRSTGSNYGYTF
TRBJ1-1,NA,TRBV5-6,TRBD1,TGTGCCAGCAGCTGGGGGACAGCCAACACTGAAGCTTTCTTT,CASSWGTANTEAFF
TRBJ1-4,NA,TRBV18,NA,TGTGCCAGCTCACCCCCTAGCCCGGCGTTGGAACTGTTTTTT,CASSPPSPALELFF